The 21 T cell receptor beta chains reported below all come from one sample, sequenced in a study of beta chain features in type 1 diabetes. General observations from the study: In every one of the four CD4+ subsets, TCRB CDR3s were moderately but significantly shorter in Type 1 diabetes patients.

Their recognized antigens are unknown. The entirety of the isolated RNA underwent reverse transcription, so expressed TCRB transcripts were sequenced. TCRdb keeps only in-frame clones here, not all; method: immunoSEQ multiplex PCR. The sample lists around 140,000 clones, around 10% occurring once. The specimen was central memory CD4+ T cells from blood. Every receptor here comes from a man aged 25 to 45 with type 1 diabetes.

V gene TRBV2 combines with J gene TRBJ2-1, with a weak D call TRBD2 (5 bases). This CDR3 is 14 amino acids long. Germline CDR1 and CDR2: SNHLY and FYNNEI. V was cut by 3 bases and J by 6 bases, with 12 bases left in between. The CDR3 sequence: CASSEALVSNEQFF. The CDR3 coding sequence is TGTGCCAGCAGTGAGGCACTAGTGAGCAATGAGCAGTTCTTC.

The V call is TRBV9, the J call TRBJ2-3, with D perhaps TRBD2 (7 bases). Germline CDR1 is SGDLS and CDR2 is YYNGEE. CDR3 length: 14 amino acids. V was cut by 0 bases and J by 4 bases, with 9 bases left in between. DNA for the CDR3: TGTGCCAGCAGCGTAGGAGGGGGGGCAGATACGCAGTATTTT. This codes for CASSVGGGADTQYF.

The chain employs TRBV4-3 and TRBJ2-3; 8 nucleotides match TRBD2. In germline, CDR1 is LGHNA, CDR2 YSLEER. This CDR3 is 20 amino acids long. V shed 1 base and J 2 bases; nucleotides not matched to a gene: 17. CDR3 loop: CASSQALSGGRGGFTDTQYF. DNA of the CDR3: TGCGCCAGCAGCCAAGCTTTATCAGGTGGCCGGGGGGGGTTCACAGATACGCAGTATTTT.

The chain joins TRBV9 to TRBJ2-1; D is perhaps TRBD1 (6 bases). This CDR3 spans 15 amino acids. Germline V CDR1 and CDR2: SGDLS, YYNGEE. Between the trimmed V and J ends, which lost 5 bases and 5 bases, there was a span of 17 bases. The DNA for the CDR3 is TGTGCCAGCAGTAAGGGGGACCAAGGCCACAATGAGCAGTTCTTC. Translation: CASSKGDQGHNEQFF.

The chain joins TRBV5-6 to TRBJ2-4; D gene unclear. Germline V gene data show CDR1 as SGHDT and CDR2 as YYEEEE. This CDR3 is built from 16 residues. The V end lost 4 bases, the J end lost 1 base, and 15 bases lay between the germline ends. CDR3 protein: CASSKVIQDAKNIQYF. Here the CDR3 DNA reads TGTGCCAGCAGCAAGGTCATCCAGGATGCCAAAAACATTCAGTACTTC.

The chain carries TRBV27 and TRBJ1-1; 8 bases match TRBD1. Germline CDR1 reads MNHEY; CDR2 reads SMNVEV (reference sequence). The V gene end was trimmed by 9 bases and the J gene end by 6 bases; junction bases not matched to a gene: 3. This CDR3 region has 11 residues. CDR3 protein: CARRQGPEAFF. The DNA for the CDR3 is TGTGCCAGGCGACAGGGGCCTGAAGCTTTCTTT.

The DNA for the CDR3 is TGTGCCAGCAGCAGGCCTGGACTGAGCTCCTACGAGCAGTACTTC. This sequence encodes CASSRPGLSSYEQYF. The chain couples TRBV7-2 to TRBJ2-7, with a tentative D call TRBD2 (5 bases). Germline loops: CDR1 SGHTA, CDR2 FQGNSA. V lost 5 bases, J lost 0 bases, and 14 bases lay in between. The CDR3 covers 15 residues.

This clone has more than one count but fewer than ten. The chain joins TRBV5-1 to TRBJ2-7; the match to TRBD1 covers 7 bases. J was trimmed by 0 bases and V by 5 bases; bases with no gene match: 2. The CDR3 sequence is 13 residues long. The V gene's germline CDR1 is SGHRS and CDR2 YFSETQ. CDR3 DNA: TGCGCCAGCAGGGGGACAGACTCCTACGAGCAGTACTTC. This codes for CASRGTDSYEQYF.

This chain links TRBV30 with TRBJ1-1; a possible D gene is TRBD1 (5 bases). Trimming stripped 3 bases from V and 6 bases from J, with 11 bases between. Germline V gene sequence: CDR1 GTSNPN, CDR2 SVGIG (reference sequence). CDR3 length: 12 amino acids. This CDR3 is CAWSQGIAEAFF. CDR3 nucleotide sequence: TGTGCCTGGAGCCAGGGCATCGCTGAAGCTTTCTTT.

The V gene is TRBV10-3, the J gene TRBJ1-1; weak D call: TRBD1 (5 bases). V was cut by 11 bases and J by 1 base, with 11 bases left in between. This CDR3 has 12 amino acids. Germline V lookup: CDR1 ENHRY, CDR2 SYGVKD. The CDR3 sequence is CAARASNTEAFF. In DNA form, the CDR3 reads TGTGCCGCCAGGGCCTCGAACACTGAAGCTTTCTTT.

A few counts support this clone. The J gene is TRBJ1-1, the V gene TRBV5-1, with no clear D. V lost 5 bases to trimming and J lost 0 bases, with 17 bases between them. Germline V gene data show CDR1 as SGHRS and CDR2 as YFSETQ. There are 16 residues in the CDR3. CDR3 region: CASRGGRGTMNTEAFF. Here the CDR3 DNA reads TGCGCCAGCAGAGGAGGACGGGGAACAATGAACACTGAAGCTTTCTTT.

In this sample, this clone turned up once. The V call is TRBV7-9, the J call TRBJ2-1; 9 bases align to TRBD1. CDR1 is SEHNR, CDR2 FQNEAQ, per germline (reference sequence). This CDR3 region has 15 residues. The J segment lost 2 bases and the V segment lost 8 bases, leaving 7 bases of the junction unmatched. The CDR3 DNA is TGTGCCAGCGGCCCGGGACAGGGTACCTACAATGAGCAGTTCTTC. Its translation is CASGPGQGTYNEQFF.

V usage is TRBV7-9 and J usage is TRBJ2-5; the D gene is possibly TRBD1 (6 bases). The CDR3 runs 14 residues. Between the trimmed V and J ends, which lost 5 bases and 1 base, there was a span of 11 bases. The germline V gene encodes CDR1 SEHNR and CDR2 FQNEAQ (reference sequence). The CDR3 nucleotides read TGTGCCAGCAGCCCAGGGGCAGTCCAAGAGACCCAGTACTTC. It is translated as CASSPGAVQETQYF.

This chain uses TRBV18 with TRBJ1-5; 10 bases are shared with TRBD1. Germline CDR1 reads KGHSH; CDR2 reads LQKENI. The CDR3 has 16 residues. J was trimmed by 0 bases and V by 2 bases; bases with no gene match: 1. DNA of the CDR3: TGTGCCAGCTCACCAAGGACAGGGGGTAGCAATCAGCCCCAGCATTTT. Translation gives CASSPRTGGSNQPQHF.

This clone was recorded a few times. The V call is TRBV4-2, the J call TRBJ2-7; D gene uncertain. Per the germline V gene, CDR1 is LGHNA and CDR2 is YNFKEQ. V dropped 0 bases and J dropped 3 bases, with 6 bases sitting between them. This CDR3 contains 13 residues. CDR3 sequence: CASSQDLRYEQYF. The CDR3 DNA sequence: TGTGCCAGCAGCCAAGATCTCCGCTACGAGCAGTACTTC.

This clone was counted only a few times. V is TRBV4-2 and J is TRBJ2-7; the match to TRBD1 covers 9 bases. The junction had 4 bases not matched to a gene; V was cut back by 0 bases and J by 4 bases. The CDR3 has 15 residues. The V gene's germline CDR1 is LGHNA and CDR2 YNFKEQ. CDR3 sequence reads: CASSQEGTGRYEQYF. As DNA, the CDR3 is TGTGCCAGCAGCCAAGAGGGGACAGGGAGATACGAGCAGTACTTC.

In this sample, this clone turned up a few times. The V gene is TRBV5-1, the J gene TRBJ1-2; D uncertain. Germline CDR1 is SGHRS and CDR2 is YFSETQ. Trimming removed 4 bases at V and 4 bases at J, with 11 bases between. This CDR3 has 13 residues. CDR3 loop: CASSETGAYGYTF. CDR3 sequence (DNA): TGCGCCAGCAGCGAGACGGGAGCCTATGGCTACACCTTC.

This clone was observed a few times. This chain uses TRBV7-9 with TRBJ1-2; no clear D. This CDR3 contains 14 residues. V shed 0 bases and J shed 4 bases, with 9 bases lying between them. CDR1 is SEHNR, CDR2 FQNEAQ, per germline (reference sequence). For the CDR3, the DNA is TGTGCCAGCAGCTTAGCGGTTACCGGCTATGGCTACACCTTC. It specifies CASSLAVTGYGYTF.

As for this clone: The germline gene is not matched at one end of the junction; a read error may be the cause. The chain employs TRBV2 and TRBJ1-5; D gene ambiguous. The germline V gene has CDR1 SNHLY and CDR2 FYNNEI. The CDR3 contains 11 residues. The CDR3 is CASSGDARMGF. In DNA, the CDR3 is TGTGCCAGCAGTGGAGATGCCAGGATGGGTTTT. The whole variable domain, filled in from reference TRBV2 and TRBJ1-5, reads EPEVTQTPSHQVTQMGQEVILRCVPISNHLYFYWYRQILGQKVEFLVSFYNNEISEKSEIFDDQFSVERPDGSNFTLKIRSTKLEDSAMYFCASSGDARMGFGDGTRLSIL.

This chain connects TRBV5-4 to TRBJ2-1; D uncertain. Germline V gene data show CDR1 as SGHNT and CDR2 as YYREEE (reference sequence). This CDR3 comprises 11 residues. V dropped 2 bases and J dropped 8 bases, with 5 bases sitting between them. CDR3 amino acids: CASSFRYEQFF. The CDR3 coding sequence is TGTGCCAGCAGCTTTAGATATGAGCAGTTCTTC.

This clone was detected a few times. The CDR3 is CASSKSGGGDNEQFF. The CDR3 DNA reads as TGTGCCAGCAGTAAGAGCGGGGGCGGGGACAATGAGCAGTTCTTC. The chain couples TRBV2 to TRBJ2-1; TRBD2 agrees at 8 bases. CDR3 length equals 15 residues. V lost 5 bases, J lost 5 bases, and 8 bases stayed unmatched. Germline V CDR1 and CDR2: SNHLY, FYNNEI.